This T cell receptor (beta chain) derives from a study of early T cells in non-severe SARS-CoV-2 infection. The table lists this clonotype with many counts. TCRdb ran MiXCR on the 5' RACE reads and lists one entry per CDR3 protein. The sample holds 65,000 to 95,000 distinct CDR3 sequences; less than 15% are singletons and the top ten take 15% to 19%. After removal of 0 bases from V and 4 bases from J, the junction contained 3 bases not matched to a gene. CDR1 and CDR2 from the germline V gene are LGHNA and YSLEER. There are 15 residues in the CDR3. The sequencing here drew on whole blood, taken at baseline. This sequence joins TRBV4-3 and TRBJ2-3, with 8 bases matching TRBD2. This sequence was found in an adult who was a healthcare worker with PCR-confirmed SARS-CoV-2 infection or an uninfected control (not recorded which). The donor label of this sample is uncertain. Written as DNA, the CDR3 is TGCGCCAGCAGCCAAGATCGGGGGGGCTCAGATACGCAGTATTTT. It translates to CASSQDRGGSDTQYF.